This T cell receptor beta chain emerged from a study of regulatory T cells in long-lasting Graves disease. This CDR3 region has 14 residues. V was pared by 3 bases and J by 4 bases, with 10 bases between. In germline, CDR1 is SGHRS, CDR2 YFSETQ. The time point is: persistent/refractory GD, antithyroid drugs over 5 years with positive TRAb. TCR sequences were obtained from RNA taken from PBMCs. Sequencing libraries for TCR beta were prepared with iRepertoire HTBI primers and Arm-PCR of CDR3 regions. Using its own MiXCR run on the multiplex PCR reads, TCRdb lists one record per CDR3 protein. This table holds 600,000 to 800,000 distinct CDR3 sequences, 30% found once.

The rearrangement uses TRBV5-1 and TRBJ2-2; D might be TRBD2 (5 bases). The receptor was isolated from a female donor with Graves disease. The sample was peripheral blood mononuclear cells (PBMCs), taken when the disease was refractory, from a patient treated with antithyroid drugs. The CDR3 region has the DNA TGCGCCAGCAGCTCGACCGGGGTCACCGGGGAGCTGTTTTTT. Protein: CASSSTGVTGELFF.